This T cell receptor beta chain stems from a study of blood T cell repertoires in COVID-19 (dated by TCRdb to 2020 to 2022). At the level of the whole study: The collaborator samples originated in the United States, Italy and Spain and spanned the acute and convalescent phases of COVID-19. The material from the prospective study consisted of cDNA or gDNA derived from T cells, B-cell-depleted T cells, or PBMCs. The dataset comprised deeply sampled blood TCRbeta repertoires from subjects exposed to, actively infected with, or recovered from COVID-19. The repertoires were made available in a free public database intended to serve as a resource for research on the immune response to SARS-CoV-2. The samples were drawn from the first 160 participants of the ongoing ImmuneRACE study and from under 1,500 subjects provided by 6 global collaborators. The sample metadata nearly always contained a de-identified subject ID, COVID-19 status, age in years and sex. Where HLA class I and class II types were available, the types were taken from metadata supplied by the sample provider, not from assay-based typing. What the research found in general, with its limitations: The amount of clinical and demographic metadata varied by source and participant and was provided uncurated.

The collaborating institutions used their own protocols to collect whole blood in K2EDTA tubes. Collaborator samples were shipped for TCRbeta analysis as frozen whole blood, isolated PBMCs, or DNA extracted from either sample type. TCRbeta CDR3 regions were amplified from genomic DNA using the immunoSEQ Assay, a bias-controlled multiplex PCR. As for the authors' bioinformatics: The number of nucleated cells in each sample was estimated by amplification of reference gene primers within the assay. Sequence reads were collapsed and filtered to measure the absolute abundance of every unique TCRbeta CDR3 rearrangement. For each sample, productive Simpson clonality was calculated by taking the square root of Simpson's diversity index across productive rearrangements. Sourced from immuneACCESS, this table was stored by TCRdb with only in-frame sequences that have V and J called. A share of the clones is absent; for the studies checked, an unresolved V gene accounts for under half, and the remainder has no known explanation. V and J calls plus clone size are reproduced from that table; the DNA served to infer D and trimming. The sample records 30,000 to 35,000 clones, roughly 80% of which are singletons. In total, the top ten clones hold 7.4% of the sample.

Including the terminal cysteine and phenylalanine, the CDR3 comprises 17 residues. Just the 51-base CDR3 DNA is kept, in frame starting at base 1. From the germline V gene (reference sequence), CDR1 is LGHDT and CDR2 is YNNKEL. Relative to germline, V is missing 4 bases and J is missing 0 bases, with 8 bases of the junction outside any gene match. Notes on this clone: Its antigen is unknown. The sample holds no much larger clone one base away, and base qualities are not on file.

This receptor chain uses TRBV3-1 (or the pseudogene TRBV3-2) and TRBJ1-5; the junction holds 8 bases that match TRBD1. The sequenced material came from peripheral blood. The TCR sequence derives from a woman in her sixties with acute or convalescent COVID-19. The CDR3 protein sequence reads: CASSRGQGPYSNQPQHF. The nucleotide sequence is TGTGCCAGCAGCCGCGGACAGGGCCCTTATAGCAATCAGCCCCAGCATTTT.